This T cell receptor (beta chain) appears in the sequencing data of a study of prognosis after radiotherapy for stage I lung cancer. The overall study: The study gave no patient concurrent therapy with stereotactic body radiotherapy.

By two-round multiplex PCR, the TCR beta CDR3 was amplified from genomic DNA. Amplification in first-round PCR relied on primers specific to each TRBV and TRBJ gene. MiXCR was run by TCRdb on the multiplex PCR reads, yielding one entry per CDR3 protein. The data contain about 36,000 distinct CDR3 sequences, more than 30% of them singletons. This CDR3 contains 14 residues. Germline CDR1 reads SGHVS; CDR2 reads FQNEAQ. Details on this clonotype: This likely stems from a read error, as it lies one base from a far larger clone.

The sequence came from a donor over 45 with non-small cell lung cancer. The rearrangement uses TRBV7-8 and TRBJ2-5; possibly TRBD1 or TRBD2 for D (5 bases each). The J call may be faulty, since TRBJ2-1 better matches the DNA end. Here the sequenced sample was PBMCs, taken before or after stereotactic body radiation therapy (not recorded which). The CDR3 here is CASSLLGTLNEQFF. The CDR3 bases are TGTGCCAGCAGCTTATTGGGGACCCTCAATGAGCAGTTCTTC.